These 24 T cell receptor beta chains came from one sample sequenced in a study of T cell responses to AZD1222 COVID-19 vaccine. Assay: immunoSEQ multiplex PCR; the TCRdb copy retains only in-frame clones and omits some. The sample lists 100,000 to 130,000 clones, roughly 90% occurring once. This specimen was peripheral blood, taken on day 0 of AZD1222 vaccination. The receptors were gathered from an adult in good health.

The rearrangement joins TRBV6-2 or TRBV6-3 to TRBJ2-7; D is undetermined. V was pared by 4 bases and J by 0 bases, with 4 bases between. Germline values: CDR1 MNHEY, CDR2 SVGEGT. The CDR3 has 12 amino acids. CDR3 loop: CASSFPSYEQYF. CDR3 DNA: TGTGCCAGCAGTTTTCCCTCCTACGAGCAGTACTTC.

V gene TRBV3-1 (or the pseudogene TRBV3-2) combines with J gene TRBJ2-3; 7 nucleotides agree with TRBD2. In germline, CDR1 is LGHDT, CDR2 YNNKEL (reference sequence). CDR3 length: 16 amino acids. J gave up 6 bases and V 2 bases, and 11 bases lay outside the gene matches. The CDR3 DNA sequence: TGTGCCAGCAGCCAAATCGGCCTAGCGGATGATGATACGCAGTATTTT. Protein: CASSQIGLADDDTQYF.

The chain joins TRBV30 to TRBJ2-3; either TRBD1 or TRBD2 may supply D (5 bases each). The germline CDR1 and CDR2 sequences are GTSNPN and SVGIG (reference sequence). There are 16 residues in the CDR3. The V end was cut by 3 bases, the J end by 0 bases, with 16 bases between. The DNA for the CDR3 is TGTGCCTGGAGCGTGGGGACGGGCGTTAGCACAGATACGCAGTATTTT. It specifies CAWSVGTGVSTDTQYF.

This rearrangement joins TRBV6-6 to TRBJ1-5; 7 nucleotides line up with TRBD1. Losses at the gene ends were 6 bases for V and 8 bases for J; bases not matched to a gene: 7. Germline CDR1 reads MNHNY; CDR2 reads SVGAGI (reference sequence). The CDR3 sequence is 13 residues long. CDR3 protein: CASSDREGEPQHF. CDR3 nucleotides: TGTGCCAGCAGCGACAGGGAGGGAGAGCCCCAGCATTTT.

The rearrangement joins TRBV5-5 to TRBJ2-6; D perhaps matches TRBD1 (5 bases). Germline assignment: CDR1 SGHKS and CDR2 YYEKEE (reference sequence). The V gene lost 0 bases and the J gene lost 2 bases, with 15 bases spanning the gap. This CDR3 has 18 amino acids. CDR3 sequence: CASSLADSAGPGANVLTF. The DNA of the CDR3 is TGTGCCAGCAGCTTGGCCGACAGTGCCGGACCTGGGGCCAACGTCCTGACTTTC.

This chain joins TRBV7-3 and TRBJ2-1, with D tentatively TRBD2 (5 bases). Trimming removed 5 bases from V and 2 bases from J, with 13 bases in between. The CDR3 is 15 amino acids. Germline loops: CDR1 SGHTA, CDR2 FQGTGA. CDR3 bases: TGTGCCAGCAGCAATTCTAGCATACCCTACAATGAGCAGTTCTTC. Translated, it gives CASSNSSIPYNEQFF.

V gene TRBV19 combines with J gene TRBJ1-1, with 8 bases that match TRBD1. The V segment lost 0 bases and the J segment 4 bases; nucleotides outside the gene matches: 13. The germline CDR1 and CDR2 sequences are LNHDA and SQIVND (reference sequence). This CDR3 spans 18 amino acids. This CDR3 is CASSIEGPGGPLGTEAFF. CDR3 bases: TGTGCCAGTAGTATAGAAGGGCCAGGGGGCCCCCTGGGCACTGAAGCTTTCTTT.

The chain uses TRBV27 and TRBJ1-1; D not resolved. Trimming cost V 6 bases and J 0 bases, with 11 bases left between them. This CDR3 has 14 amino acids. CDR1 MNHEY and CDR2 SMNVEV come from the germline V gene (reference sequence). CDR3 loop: CASRFSSMNTEAFF. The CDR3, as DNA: TGTGCCAGCAGGTTCAGTAGCATGAACACTGAAGCTTTCTTT.

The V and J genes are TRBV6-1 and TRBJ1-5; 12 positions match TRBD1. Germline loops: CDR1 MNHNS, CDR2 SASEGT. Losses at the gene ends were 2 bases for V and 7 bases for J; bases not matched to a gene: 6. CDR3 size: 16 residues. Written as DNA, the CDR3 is TGTGCCAGCAGTGAATTGGGACAGGGGGCAGGGCAGCCCCAGCATTTT. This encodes CASSELGQGAGQPQHF.

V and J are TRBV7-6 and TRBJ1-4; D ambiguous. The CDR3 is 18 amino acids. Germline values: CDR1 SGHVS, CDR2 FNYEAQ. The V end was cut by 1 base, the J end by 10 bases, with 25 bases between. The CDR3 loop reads CASSLDLRPVGEETKLFF. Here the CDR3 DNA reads TGTGCCAGCAGCTTAGATCTTCGGCCCGTGGGTGAGGAAACAAAACTGTTTTTT.

For the CDR3, the DNA is TGTGCCAGTAGTATAGGTTCTAGCGGGGCCTACGAGCAGTACTTC. It translates to CASSIGSSGAYEQYF. The rearrangement joins TRBV19 to TRBJ2-7; 9 bases fit TRBD2. The ends lost 1 base at V and 2 bases at J; junction bases unmatched: 3. CDR1 and CDR2 from the germline V gene are LNHDA and SQIVND (reference sequence). This CDR3 is built from 15 residues.

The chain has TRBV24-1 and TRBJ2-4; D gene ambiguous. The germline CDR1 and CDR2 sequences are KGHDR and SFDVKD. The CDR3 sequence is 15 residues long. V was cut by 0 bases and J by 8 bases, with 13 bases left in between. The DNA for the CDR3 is TGTGCCACCAGTGATTTGTCCGTAGGTAGGGACATTCAGTACTTC. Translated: CATSDLSVGRDIQYF.

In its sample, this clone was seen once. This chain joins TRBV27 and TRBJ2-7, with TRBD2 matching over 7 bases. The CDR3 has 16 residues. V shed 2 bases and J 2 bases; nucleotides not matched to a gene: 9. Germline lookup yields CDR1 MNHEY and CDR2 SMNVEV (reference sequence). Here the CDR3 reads CASSLLSSGEAYEQYF. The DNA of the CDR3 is TGTGCCAGCAGTTTACTTTCAAGCGGGGAGGCCTACGAGCAGTACTTC.

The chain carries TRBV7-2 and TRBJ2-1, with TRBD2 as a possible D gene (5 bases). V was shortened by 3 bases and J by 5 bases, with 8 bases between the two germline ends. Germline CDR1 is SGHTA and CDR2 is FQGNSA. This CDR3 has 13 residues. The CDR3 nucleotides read TGTGCCAGCAGCTTTACTAGAGACAATGAGCAGTTCTTC. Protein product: CASSFTRDNEQFF. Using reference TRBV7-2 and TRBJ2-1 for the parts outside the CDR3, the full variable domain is GAGVSQSPSNKVTEKGKDVELRCDPISGHTALYWYRQSLGQGLEFLIYFQGNSAPDKSGLPSDRFSAERTGGSVSTLTIQRTQQEDSAVYLCASSFTRDNEQFFGPGTRLTVL.

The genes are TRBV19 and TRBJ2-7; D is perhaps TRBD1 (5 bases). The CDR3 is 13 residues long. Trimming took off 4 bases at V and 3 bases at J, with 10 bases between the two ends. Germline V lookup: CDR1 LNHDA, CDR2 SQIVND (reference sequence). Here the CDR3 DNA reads TGTGCCAGTAGTAGGGGTAGGGGCTACGAGCAGTACTTC. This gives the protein CASSRGRGYEQYF.

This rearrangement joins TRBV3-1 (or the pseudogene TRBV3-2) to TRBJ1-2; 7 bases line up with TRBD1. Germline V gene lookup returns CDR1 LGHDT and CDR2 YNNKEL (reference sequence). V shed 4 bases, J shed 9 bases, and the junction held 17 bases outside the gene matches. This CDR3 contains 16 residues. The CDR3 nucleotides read TGTGCCAGCAGCCGGGGACAGTTATCCCCCATGGGAAGCTACACCTTC. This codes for CASSRGQLSPMGSYTF.

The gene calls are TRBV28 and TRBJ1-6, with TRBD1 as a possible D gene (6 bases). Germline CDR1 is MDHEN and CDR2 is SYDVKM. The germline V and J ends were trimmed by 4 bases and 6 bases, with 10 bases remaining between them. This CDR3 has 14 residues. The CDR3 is CASSYGTSNSPLHF. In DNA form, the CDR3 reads TGTGCCAGCAGTTACGGGACAAGTAATTCACCCCTCCACTTT.

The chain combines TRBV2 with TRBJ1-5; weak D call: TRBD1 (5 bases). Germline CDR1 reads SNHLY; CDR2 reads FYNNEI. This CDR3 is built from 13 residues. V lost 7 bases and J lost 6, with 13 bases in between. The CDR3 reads CASTLRGGQPQHF. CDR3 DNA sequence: TGTGCCAGCACCCTTCGGGGGGGTCAGCCCCAGCATTTT.

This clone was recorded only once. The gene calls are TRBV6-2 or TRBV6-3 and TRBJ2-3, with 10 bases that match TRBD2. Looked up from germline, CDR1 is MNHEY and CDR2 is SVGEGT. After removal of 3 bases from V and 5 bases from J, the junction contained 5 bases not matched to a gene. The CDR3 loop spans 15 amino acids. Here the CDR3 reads CASSYGLAGVDTQYF. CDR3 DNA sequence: TGTGCCAGCAGTTATGGGCTAGCGGGAGTAGATACGCAGTATTTT.

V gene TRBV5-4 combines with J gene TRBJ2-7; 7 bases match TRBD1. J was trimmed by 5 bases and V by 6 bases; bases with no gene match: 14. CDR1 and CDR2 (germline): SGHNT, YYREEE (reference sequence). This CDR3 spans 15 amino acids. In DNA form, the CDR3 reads TGTGCCAGCACCGAAGGCCCCAATACAGGGGACGAGCAGTACTTC. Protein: CASTEGPNTGDEQYF.

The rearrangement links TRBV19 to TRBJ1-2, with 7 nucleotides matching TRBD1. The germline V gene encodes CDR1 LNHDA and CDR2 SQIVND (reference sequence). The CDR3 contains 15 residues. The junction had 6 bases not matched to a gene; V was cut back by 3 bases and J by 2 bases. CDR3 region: CASSIQTGINYGYTF. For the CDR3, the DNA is TGTGCCAGTAGTATCCAGACAGGGATAAACTATGGCTACACCTTC.

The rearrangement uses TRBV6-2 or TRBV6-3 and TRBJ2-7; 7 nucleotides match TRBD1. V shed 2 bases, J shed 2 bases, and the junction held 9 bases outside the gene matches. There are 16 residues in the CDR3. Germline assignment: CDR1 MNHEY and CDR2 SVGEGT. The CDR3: CASSYRWDSQAYEQYF. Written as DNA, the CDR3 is TGTGCCAGCAGTTACCGATGGGACAGCCAAGCCTACGAGCAGTACTTC.

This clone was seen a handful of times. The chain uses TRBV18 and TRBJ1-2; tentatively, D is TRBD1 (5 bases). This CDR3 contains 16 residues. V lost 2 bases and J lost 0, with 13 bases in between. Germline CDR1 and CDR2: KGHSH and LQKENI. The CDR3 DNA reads TGTGCCAGCTCACCATACCCAGGGCCTACTAACTATGGCTACACCTTC. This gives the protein CASSPYPGPTNYGYTF.

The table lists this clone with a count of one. CDR3 in DNA: TGTGCCAGCAGCGTAGGGCCTAGCGGGAGGACAGATACGCAGTATTTT. It translates to CASSVGPSGRTDTQYF. The chain employs TRBV9 and TRBJ2-3, with 11 bases identical to TRBD2. Germline V gene lookup returns CDR1 SGDLS and CDR2 YYNGEE. The CDR3 has 16 residues. V lost 0 bases and J lost 3; bases outside the gene matches: 3. The full variable domain, rest sourced from reference TRBV9 and TRBJ2-3, is DSGVTQTPKHLITATGQRVTLRCSPRSGDLSVYWYQQSLDQGLQFLIQYYNGEERAKGNILERFSAQQFPDLHSELNLSSLELGDSALYFCASSVGPSGRTDTQYFGPGTRLTVL.